This TCR beta chain is drawn from a study of shared clonotypes between healthy human individuals. Points from the study as a whole: In this cohort, only blood was sampled, and tissue repertoires likely differ.

Germline assignment: CDR1 GTSNPN and CDR2 SVGIG (reference sequence). The CDR3 runs 14 residues. The team ran DNA from unsorted PBMCs on ten immunoSEQ deep assay plates for sequencing. Sequenced by immunoSEQ multiplex PCR; TCRdb stores in-frame clones only, minus some. The repertoire holds some 450,000 clones, with roughly three quarters as singletons. Concerning this clone itself: The antigen is not known. A far larger clone is off by one base, so a read error is likely. Different DNA sequences within this sample yield the same CDR3.

This sequence joins TRBV30 and TRBJ2-2; D remains ambiguous. This sequence was found in a woman aged 40-49 years in good health. Some clones in this sample may be carry-over from other donors' samples. Sequencing was done on a sample of PBMCs. The CDR3 DNA sequence: TGTGCCAGGAGAGCCGGTGTAAACACCGGGGAGCTGTTTTTT. It translates to CARRAGVNTGELFF.